One and the same sample provided the 24 T cell receptor beta chains below, sequenced in a study of regulatory T cells in long-lasting Graves disease. Time point specified: newly diagnosed GD, antithyroid drugs for less than 3 months. Construction of the TCR library relied on RNA isolated from PBMCs. iRepertoire HTBI primers and Arm-PCR of CDR3 regions built TCR beta libraries. Using its own MiXCR run on the multiplex PCR reads, TCRdb lists one record per CDR3 protein. The sample holds 350,000 to 550,000 distinct CDR3 sequences; 12% to 15% are singletons and the top ten take around a sixth. The data were also submitted as part of a second study, on T cells in Graves' hyperthyroidism and ophthalmopathy.

The sequencing here drew on peripheral blood mononuclear cells (PBMCs), taken at new diagnosis, from a patient treated with antithyroid drugs. These receptor sequences come from a woman between 50 and 59 years old with Graves disease.

V usage is TRBV18 and J usage is TRBJ2-5, with D unclear. V gave up 0 bases and J gave up 4 bases, with 6 bases separating them. Germline CDR1 and CDR2: KGHSH and LQKENI. This CDR3 spans 13 amino acids. DNA for the CDR3: TGTGCCAGCTCACCACCATCGCTAGAGACCCAGTACTTC. Protein product: CASSPPSLETQYF.

At least ten counts were recorded for this clonotype. This sequence joins TRBV27 and TRBJ2-1; D possibly matches TRBD1 or TRBD2 (5 bases each). Germline V CDR1 and CDR2: MNHEY, SMNVEV (reference sequence). The V gene lost 2 bases and the J gene lost 6 bases, with 11 bases spanning the gap. This CDR3 contains 14 residues. CDR3 loop: CASSLRDPSNEQFF. The CDR3 DNA reads TGTGCCAGCAGTTTAAGGGACCCCAGCAATGAGCAGTTCTTC.

This clonotype was observed at least ten times. The J gene is TRBJ2-7, the V gene TRBV6-5; D is perhaps TRBD2 (5 bases). Trimming cost V 3 bases and J 4 bases, with 16 bases left between them. CDR1 is MNHEY, CDR2 SVGAGI, per germline. This CDR3 spans 15 amino acids. CDR3 sequence: CASSYLLGASYEQYF. The CDR3 DNA reads TGTGCCAGCAGTTATCTTTTGGGAGCTTCATACGAGCAGTACTTC.

In its sample, this clonotype was seen many times. The V and J genes are TRBV27 and TRBJ2-7; D is unclear. CDR3 length equals 14 residues. CDR1 is MNHEY, CDR2 SMNVEV, per germline (reference sequence). V lost 7 bases and J 1 base, leaving 14 bases between the germline ends. CDR3 sequence reads: CASKPYIGSYEQYF. CDR3 sequence (DNA): TGTGCCAGCAAGCCCTACATAGGGTCCTACGAGCAGTACTTC.

This clonotype has ten or more counts. V gene TRBV9 combines with J gene TRBJ2-6; perhaps TRBD1 as D (7 bases). Trimming left V 9 bases short and J 3 bases short, with 10 bases between. Per germline, CDR1 SGDLS and CDR2 YYNGEE. The CDR3 is 13 residues long. In nucleotides, the CDR3 is TGTGCCACCAGGGGGGTTGGGGCCAACGTCCTGACTTTC. This translates into CATRGVGANVLTF. Looking up the rest from reference TRBV9 and TRBJ2-6 gives the full variable domain: DSGVTQTPKHLITATGQRVTLRCSPRSGDLSVYWYQQSLDQGLQFLIQYYNGEERAKGNILERFSAQQFPDLHSELNLSSLELGDSALYFCATRGVGANVLTFGAGSRLTVL.

There are many counts of this clonotype. The CDR3 coding sequence is TGTGCCAGCAGCTTAGGTACTAGGGCCCAAGAGACCCAGTACTTC. Residues: CASSLGTRAQETQYF. This chain links TRBV7-2 with TRBJ2-5; TRBD2 is a possible D gene (5 bases). Germline-derived CDR1 and CDR2 are SGHTA and FQGNSA. Between the trimmed V and J ends, which lost 1 base and 1 base, there was a span of 10 bases. The CDR3 totals 15 residues.

This clonotype has only a few counts. The V call is TRBV20-1, the J call TRBJ1-3, with D possibly being TRBD1 (5 bases). CDR3 length equals 14 residues. V was clipped by 2 bases and J by 3 bases, with 11 bases between them. Germline values: CDR1 DFQATT, CDR2 SNEGSKA (reference sequence). The CDR3 is CSARTRGRGNTIYF. The CDR3 coding sequence is TGCAGTGCTAGAACCCGGGGCCGTGGAAACACCATATATTTT.

This clonotype came up many times. The CDR3 DNA is TGTGCCTGGGGTCGACGGAATAACGAGCAGTACTTC. Its translation: CAWGRRNNEQYF. The V gene is TRBV30, the J gene TRBJ2-7, with D uncertain. The CDR3 sequence is 12 residues long. Germline V CDR1 and CDR2: GTSNPN, SVGIG (reference sequence). The V end was cut by 5 bases, the J end by 5 bases, with 13 bases between.

This sequence joins TRBV5-6 and TRBJ1-2; D gene ambiguous. The V end was cut by 2 bases, the J end by 3 bases, with 11 bases between. Looked up from germline, CDR1 is SGHDT and CDR2 is YYEEEE. CDR3 size: 14 residues. The CDR3 spells CASSFYERDYGYTF. CDR3 nucleotides: TGTGCCAGCAGCTTTTATGAGCGGGACTATGGCTACACCTTC.

The rearrangement links TRBV30 to TRBJ1-1; unclear D gene. The CDR3 is 14 residues long. Trimming removed 3 bases from V and 4 bases from J, with 15 bases in between. The germline V gene has CDR1 GTSNPN and CDR2 SVGIG (reference sequence). The CDR3 region has the DNA TGTGCCTGGAGGGAACTCAGGAAAGGCACTGAAGCTTTCTTT. This encodes CAWRELRKGTEAFF. The full variable domain, its missing parts supplied by reference TRBV30 and TRBJ1-1, is SQTIHQWPATLVQPVGSPLSLECTVEGTSNPNLYWYRQAAGRGLQLLFYSVGIGQISSEVPQNLSASRPQDRQFILSSKKLLLSDSGFYLCAWRELRKGTEAFFGQGTRLTVV.

This clonotype was seen many times. V and J are TRBV9 and TRBJ2-3; 11 bases agree with TRBD2. J was trimmed by 2 bases and V by 5 bases; bases with no gene match: 7. The length of the CDR3 is 16 residues. Germline CDR1 reads SGDLS; CDR2 reads YYNGEE. The CDR3 here is CASSPRLAGITDTQYF. The CDR3 region has the DNA TGTGCCAGCAGTCCCCGACTAGCGGGGATCACAGATACGCAGTATTTT. Full variable domain (missing parts from reference TRBV9 and TRBJ2-3): DSGVTQTPKHLITATGQRVTLRCSPRSGDLSVYWYQQSLDQGLQFLIQYYNGEERAKGNILERFSAQQFPDLHSELNLSSLELGDSALYFCASSPRLAGITDTQYFGPGTRLTVL.

As concerns this clonotype: This may come from a read error, since a much larger clone is one base off. Since no conserved phenylalanine or tryptophan closes the CDR3, a read error is the likely cause. The rearrangement joins TRBV6-5 to TRBJ2-7; perhaps TRBD2 as D (5 bases). CDR1 and CDR2 (germline): MNHEY, SVGAGI. The CDR3 is 17 residues long. V lost 0 bases and J 0 bases, leaving 15 bases between the germline ends. This CDR3 reads CASSYSIGGYSSYEQYL. CDR3 DNA: TGTGCCAGCAGTTACTCGATCGGAGGCTACAGCTCCTACGAGCAGTACCTC.

This clonotype was observed at least ten times. The chain has TRBV20-1 and TRBJ1-1, with D hard to call. Germline V gene lookup returns CDR1 DFQATT and CDR2 SNEGSKA (reference sequence). The CDR3 is 14 residues long. V was shortened by 6 bases and J by 3 bases, with 17 bases between the two germline ends. CDR3 in DNA: TGCAGTGCCCGGGTGGGTCGGGTGGACACTGAAGCTTTCTTT. Translating it yields CSARVGRVDTEAFF.

This clonotype was recorded many times. The V and J genes are TRBV9 and TRBJ2-7, with D uncertain. The CDR3 consists of 13 residues. CDR1 is SGDLS and CDR2 is YYNGEE in the germline V gene. Trimming stripped 1 base from V and 4 bases from J, with 9 bases between. The CDR3 region is CASSVTSGYEQYF. As DNA, the CDR3 is TGTGCCAGCAGCGTAACCTCAGGTTACGAGCAGTACTTC. Combining the CDR3 with reference TRBV9 and TRBJ2-7 gives the whole variable domain DSGVTQTPKHLITATGQRVTLRCSPRSGDLSVYWYQQSLDQGLQFLIQYYNGEERAKGNILERFSAQQFPDLHSELNLSSLELGDSALYFCASSVTSGYEQYFGPGTRLTVT.

This clonotype occurred many times. The chain employs TRBV7-3 and TRBJ2-1; D is unclear. Germline V gene lookup returns CDR1 SGHTA and CDR2 FQGTGA. This CDR3 is 16 amino acids long. The V end lost 2 bases, the J end lost 4 bases, and 15 bases lay between the germline ends. CDR3 bases: TGTGCCAGCAGCTTAGACTTCAAGGCTAAGTACAATGAGCAGTTCTTC. Translation: CASSLDFKAKYNEQFF.

This clonotype was recorded a few times. V usage is TRBV3-1 and J usage is TRBJ2-1, with D maybe TRBD2 (6 bases). Trimming left V 6 bases short and J 12 bases short, with 15 bases between. The CDR3 consists of 12 residues. Germline CDR1 and CDR2: LGHDT and YNNKEL (reference sequence). CDR3 bases: TGTGCCAGCAGGAGGCGGGGCGGAGGGCAGTTCTTC. It yields the protein CASRRRGGGQFF.

This clonotype was seen only a few times. The chain combines TRBV28 with TRBJ1-4; 7 bases map to TRBD1. The germline V gene encodes CDR1 MDHEN and CDR2 SYDVKM. This CDR3 is built from 17 residues. V shed 5 bases, J shed 4 bases, and the junction held 13 bases outside the gene matches. CDR3: CASSLPPDRAYNEKLFF. DNA for the CDR3: TGTGCCAGCAGTCTCCCCCCTGACAGGGCCTATAATGAAAAACTGTTTTTT.

In its sample, this clonotype was seen many times. The V gene is TRBV11-2, the J gene TRBJ2-5; tentatively, D is TRBD2 (5 bases). The CDR3 is 14 residues long. V was cut by 2 bases and J by 2 bases, with 9 bases left in between. Per the germline V gene, CDR1 is SGHAT and CDR2 is FQNNGV. CDR3 sequence: CASSLRGNQETQYF. The CDR3 region has the DNA TGTGCCAGCAGCTTAAGAGGGAATCAAGAGACCCAGTACTTC. Full variable domain (missing parts from reference TRBV11-2 and TRBJ2-5): EAGVAQSPRYKIIEKRQSVAFWCNPISGHATLYWYQQILGQGPKLLIQFQNNGVVDDSQLPKDRFSAERLKGVDSTLKIQPAKLEDSAVYLCASSLRGNQETQYFGPGTRLLVL.

This clonotype has only a few counts. The chain is built from TRBV5-6 and TRBJ2-5; D possibly corresponds to TRBD2 (7 bases). CDR1 is SGHDT and CDR2 is YYEEEE in the germline V gene. The CDR3 has 17 residues. V gave up 4 bases and J gave up 2 bases, with 21 bases separating them. CDR3 protein: CASSLRGGRALQETQYF. The CDR3 region has the DNA TGTGCCAGCAGCCTCCGAGGGGGGAGGGCATTACAAGAGACCCAGTACTTC.

This clonotype showed up many times. The DNA for the CDR3 is TGTGCCAGTAGTATTCAGGACGGACAGCCCCAGCATTTT. Translated: CASSIQDGQPQHF. This rearrangement joins TRBV19 to TRBJ1-5, with D hard to call. The CDR3 sequence is 13 residues long. The V and J ends lost 3 bases and 7 bases respectively, with 10 bases between them. Germline V gives CDR1 LNHDA, CDR2 SQIVND (reference sequence).

In this sample, this clonotype turned up many times. V gene TRBV13 combines with J gene TRBJ1-4, with D perhaps TRBD1 (5 bases). The CDR3 runs 14 residues. Germline loops: CDR1 PRHDT, CDR2 FYEKMQ (reference sequence). Trimming removed 0 bases from V and 7 bases from J, with 9 bases in between. CDR3 sequence reads: CASSLGTGFEKLFF. DNA for the CDR3: TGTGCCAGCAGCTTAGGCACAGGTTTTGAAAAACTGTTTTTT.

This clonotype has ten or more counts. The chain recombines TRBV28 with TRBJ2-7, with D unresolved. The ends were cut back, 4 bases at V and 4 bases at J, with 11 bases in the middle. The CDR3 length is 13 residues. The germline V gene has CDR1 MDHEN and CDR2 SYDVKM. CDR3 bases: TGTGCCAGCAGTTCACCCCAAGATTACGAGCAGTACTTC. This gives the protein CASSSPQDYEQYF. The full variable domain, with the rest looked up from reference TRBV28 and TRBJ2-7, is DVKVTQSSRYLVKRTGEKVFLECVQDMDHENMFWYRQDPGLGLRLIYFSYDVKMKEKGDIPEGYSVSREKKERFSLILESASTNQTSMYLCASSSPQDYEQYFGPGTRLTVT.

The J gene is TRBJ2-3, the V gene TRBV29-1; a possible D gene is TRBD2 (6 bases). V was pared by 4 bases and J by 3 bases, with 20 bases between. Germline CDR1 is SQVTM and CDR2 is ANQGSEA. This CDR3 is built from 16 residues. This CDR3 is CSVAPLYRERTDTQYF. The CDR3 coding sequence is TGCAGCGTTGCCCCCTTGTACCGGGAGAGGACAGATACGCAGTATTTT.

This clonotype was seen only a few times. This rearrangement joins TRBV7-6 to TRBJ2-2, with D possibly being TRBD2 (6 bases). The germline V gene has CDR1 SGHVS and CDR2 FNYEAQ. The ends were cut back, 6 bases at V and 0 bases at J, with 14 bases in the middle. This CDR3 comprises 16 residues. The CDR3 DNA reads as TGTGCCAGCAGTCCCCGGGGCGGGACGAACACCGGGGAGCTGTTTTTT. Its protein is CASSPRGGTNTGELFF.